The 22 T cell receptor beta chains below come from one sample, sequenced in a study of blood T cell repertoires in COVID-19. The table came from immunoSEQ multiplex PCR; TCRdb's copy has only in-frame clones and leaves some out. The table has a few hundred thousand clones, approximately 89% seen once. What was sequenced was PBMCs or T cells enriched from blood (not recorded which). The origin of the receptors is a middle-aged woman with acute COVID-19.

This chain connects TRBV3-1 (or the pseudogene TRBV3-2) to TRBJ2-1, with 13 bases fitting TRBD2. Germline CDR1 is LGHDT and CDR2 is YNNKEL (reference sequence). This CDR3 is 14 amino acids long. Trimming removed 2 bases from V and 13 bases from J; junction bases left unmatched: 5. The CDR3 nucleotides are TGTGCCAGCAGCCAACGGACTAGCGGGGGAAAACAGTTCTTC. This codes for CASSQRTSGGKQFF.

This sequence joins TRBV5-1 and TRBJ1-2, with D unclear. V lost 4 bases to trimming and J lost 1 base, with 8 bases between them. This CDR3 spans 13 amino acids. The germline gives CDR1 SGHRS, CDR2 YFSETQ. CDR3 residues: CASSRAFNYGYTF. For the CDR3, the DNA is TGCGCCAGCAGCCGAGCATTTAACTATGGCTACACCTTC.

For the CDR3, the DNA is TGTGCCATCAGTGACTTTACTGGACAGCTGAGGACCTCACCCCTCCACTTT. Translating gives CAISDFTGQLRTSPLHF. The rearrangement uses TRBV10-3 and TRBJ1-6; D possibly corresponds to TRBD1 (6 bases). The germline V gene encodes CDR1 ENHRY and CDR2 SYGVKD. This CDR3 has 17 residues. V gave up 3 bases and J gave up 10 bases, with 22 bases separating them.

The chain combines TRBV10-3 with TRBJ1-1; 7 bases match TRBD1. The V and J ends lost 6 bases and 3 bases, in that order; junction bases with no gene match: 10. CDR3 length: 15 amino acids. Germline CDR1 is ENHRY and CDR2 is SYGVKD. CDR3 sequence (DNA): TGTGCCATCAGGGTAGATAGGGGGCAGGACACTGAAGCTTTCTTT. Protein sequence: CAIRVDRGQDTEAFF.

The chain employs TRBV7-2 and TRBJ2-1, with a possible D match to TRBD1 (5 bases). This CDR3 comprises 16 residues. From germline, CDR1 is SGHTA and CDR2 FQGNSA. Trimming took off 1 base at V and 7 bases at J, with 17 bases between the two ends. CDR3 loop: CASSLDWGAVRNEQFF. Written as DNA, the CDR3 is TGTGCCAGCAGCTTAGATTGGGGCGCGGTCCGGAATGAGCAGTTCTTC.

The V call is TRBV18, the J call TRBJ1-2; 8 bases match TRBD1. The trim removed 6 bases at V and 4 bases at J, leaving 4 bases unmatched. Germline V gene sequence: CDR1 KGHSH, CDR2 LQKENI. This CDR3 spans 13 amino acids. The CDR3 region is CASSPGTGYGYTF. The DNA of the CDR3 is TGTGCCAGCTCCCCCGGGACAGGCTATGGCTACACCTTC.

The V call is TRBV9, the J call TRBJ1-1; tentatively, D is TRBD1 (5 bases). Trimming removed 4 bases at V and 0 bases at J, with 10 bases between. The CDR3 is made up of 14 amino acids. In germline, CDR1 is SGDLS, CDR2 YYNGEE. DNA of the CDR3: TGTGCCAGCAGCCCTCTGGGGCTGAACACTGAAGCTTTCTTT. It specifies CASSPLGLNTEAFF.

This chain connects TRBV19 to TRBJ1-2, with TRBD1 matching over 11 bases. Germline V lookup: CDR1 LNHDA, CDR2 SQIVND (reference sequence). The ends lost 4 bases at V and 7 bases at J; junction bases unmatched: 5. This CDR3 has 14 residues. The CDR3 spells CASSRDRGIGGYTF. In nucleotides, the CDR3 is TGTGCCAGTAGTAGGGACAGGGGGATCGGTGGCTACACCTTC.

This clone is a singleton in its sample. The V call is TRBV6-1, the J call TRBJ1-2, with D unclear. V lost 5 bases to trimming and J lost 6 bases, with 16 bases between them. Germline CDR1 reads MNHNS; CDR2 reads SASEGT. This CDR3 has 14 amino acids. CDR3 amino acids: CASSYDSGKDGYTF. Here the CDR3 DNA reads TGTGCCAGCAGTTATGATTCGGGGAAGGATGGCTACACCTTC.

The V and J genes are TRBV5-1 and TRBJ2-3, with 9 bases matching TRBD2. In germline, CDR1 is SGHRS, CDR2 YFSETQ. There are 15 residues in the CDR3. Losses at the gene ends were 6 bases for V and 6 bases for J; bases not matched to a gene: 11. The CDR3 here is CASIEGPSGMDTQYF. CDR3 bases: TGCGCCAGCATCGAGGGGCCTAGCGGGATGGATACGCAGTATTTT.

CDR3 residues: CATSVNNQPQHF. The CDR3 coding sequence is TGTGCCACCAGTGTCAACAATCAGCCCCAGCATTTT. V is TRBV24-1 and J is TRBJ1-5; D gene unclear. V dropped 5 bases and J dropped 3 bases, with 4 bases sitting between them. The germline V gene has CDR1 KGHDR and CDR2 SFDVKD. This CDR3 is 12 amino acids long.

This sequence joins TRBV6-1 and TRBJ2-1, with TRBD2 matching over 11 bases. This CDR3 comprises 15 residues. The ends lost 2 bases at V and 15 bases at J; junction bases unmatched: 12. Germline CDR1 is MNHNS and CDR2 is SASEGT. The CDR3 is CASSELRTSGGEAFF. In DNA, the CDR3 is TGTGCCAGCAGTGAACTTAGAACTAGCGGGGGCGAGGCGTTCTTC.

This rearrangement joins TRBV11-2 to TRBJ2-5; 7 nucleotides match TRBD2. The CDR3 has 16 residues. The V and J ends lost 1 base and 2 bases, in that order; junction bases with no gene match: 7. Germline V CDR1 and CDR2: SGHAT, FQNNGV. The CDR3 region is CASSLGVGGGQETQYF. The DNA of the CDR3 is TGTGCCAGCAGCTTAGGGGTTGGCGGGGGTCAAGAGACCCAGTACTTC.

V usage is TRBV9 and J usage is TRBJ1-2; a weak D match, TRBD1 (6 bases). Germline CDR1 is SGDLS and CDR2 is YYNGEE. CDR3 length: 13 residues. Deletions cut 3 bases from V and 7 bases from J, with 13 bases between. CDR3 sequence: CASSADRTSGYTF. The CDR3 coding sequence is TGTGCCAGCAGCGCCGACAGGACCAGTGGCTACACCTTC.

This chain connects TRBV3-1 (or the pseudogene TRBV3-2) to TRBJ2-3; possibly TRBD1 for D (6 bases). V lost 3 bases, J lost 1 base, and 14 bases lay in between. Germline CDR1 and CDR2: LGHDT and YNNKEL (reference sequence). The CDR3 runs to 16 residues. CDR3 sequence: CASSQPHRVGTDTQYF. CDR3 DNA sequence: TGTGCCAGCAGCCAGCCCCACAGGGTTGGCACAGATACGCAGTATTTT.

The rearrangement links TRBV9 to TRBJ1-2; 7 bases are shared with TRBD1. Trimming cost V 0 bases and J 6 bases; bases outside gene matches: 8. CDR1 and CDR2 (germline): SGDLS, YYNGEE. The CDR3 sequence is 15 residues long. CDR3 protein: CASSVGPDRANGYTF. CDR3 DNA sequence: TGTGCCAGCAGCGTAGGGCCCGACAGGGCTAATGGCTACACCTTC.

The V gene is TRBV2, the J gene TRBJ2-3; TRBD2 agrees at 8 bases. V was pared by 4 bases and J by 0 bases, with 3 bases of the junction left unmatched. Germline assignment: CDR1 SNHLY and CDR2 FYNNEI. The CDR3 runs 15 residues. The CDR3 spells CASSARGGSTDTQYF. In DNA, the CDR3 is TGTGCCAGCAGTGCCCGGGGGGGTAGCACAGATACGCAGTATTTT.

V usage is TRBV10-3 and J usage is TRBJ1-2, with unresolved D. Germline CDR1 reads ENHRY; CDR2 reads SYGVKD. Trimming cost V 2 bases and J 4 bases, with 11 bases left between them. CDR3 length: 14 amino acids. CDR3: CAISEPPPRYGYTF. The CDR3 nucleotides are TGTGCCATCAGTGAGCCTCCCCCTCGCTATGGCTACACCTTC.

This clone was counted once. The chain is built from TRBV7-2 and TRBJ1-2; D is undetermined. Per the germline V gene, CDR1 is SGHTA and CDR2 is FQGNSA. Deletions cut 6 bases from V and 5 bases from J, with 7 bases between. The CDR3 sequence is 11 residues long. The CDR3 protein is CASREVYGYTF. In nucleotides, the CDR3 is TGTGCCAGCAGAGAGGTATATGGCTACACCTTC.

The chain employs TRBV5-1 and TRBJ1-2, with D unresolved. The germline V gene encodes CDR1 SGHRS and CDR2 YFSETQ. CDR3 size: 14 residues. Trimming removed 1 base at V and 1 base at J, with 8 bases between. This chain's CDR3 is CASSLSGFNYGYTF. DNA of the CDR3: TGCGCCAGCAGCTTGTCTGGCTTTAACTATGGCTACACCTTC.

The gene calls are TRBV11-2 and TRBJ1-6; the D is unclear. CDR1 and CDR2 from the germline V gene are SGHAT and FQNNGV. The CDR3 consists of 12 residues. V gave up 5 bases and J gave up 11 bases, with 10 bases separating them. CDR3 residues: CASSGTQAPLHF. As DNA, the CDR3 is TGTGCCAGCAGCGGTACCCAGGCACCCCTCCACTTT. Drawing the rest from reference TRBV11-2 and TRBJ1-6, the complete variable domain is EAGVAQSPRYKIIEKRQSVAFWCNPISGHATLYWYQQILGQGPKLLIQFQNNGVVDDSQLPKDRFSAERLKGVDSTLKIQPAKLEDSAVYLCASSGTQAPLHFGNGTRLTVT.

This chain joins TRBV19 and TRBJ1-5; the match to TRBD1 covers 7 bases. The germline V gene has CDR1 LNHDA and CDR2 SQIVND (reference sequence). Trimming at V came to 3 bases and at J to 11 bases, leaving 4 bases not matched to a gene. There are 12 residues in the CDR3. CDR3 sequence: CASSIRQGTQHF. Here the CDR3 DNA reads TGTGCCAGTAGTATCCGACAGGGTACCCAGCATTTT.